This TCR beta chain derives from a study of regulatory T cells in long-lasting Graves disease. The V and J ends lost 3 bases and 2 bases respectively, with 5 bases between them. The CDR3 has 12 residues. Germline-derived CDR1 and CDR2 are SGHAT and FQNNGV. Researchers made TCR beta libraries by using iRepertoire HTBI primers and running Arm-PCR on CDR3 regions. TCRdb recomputed calls from the multiplex PCR reads with MiXCR, one row per CDR3 protein. This table holds about 460,000 distinct CDR3 sequences, less than 25% found once. Time point noted: persistent/refractory GD, antithyroid drugs over 5 years with positive TRAb. RNA isolated from PBMCs was used to make the TCR library. For this clonotype: This sequence may be a read error, since a much larger clone differs from it by one base.

The chain couples TRBV11-2 to TRBJ2-7, with D uncertain. Sequenced here: peripheral blood mononuclear cells (PBMCs), sampled when the disease was refractory, from a patient treated with antithyroid drugs. This clonotype was sampled from a female donor with Graves disease. Here the CDR3 reads CASSFYPYEQYF. CDR3 nucleotides: TGTGCCAGCAGCTTCTACCCCTACGAGCAGTACTTC.